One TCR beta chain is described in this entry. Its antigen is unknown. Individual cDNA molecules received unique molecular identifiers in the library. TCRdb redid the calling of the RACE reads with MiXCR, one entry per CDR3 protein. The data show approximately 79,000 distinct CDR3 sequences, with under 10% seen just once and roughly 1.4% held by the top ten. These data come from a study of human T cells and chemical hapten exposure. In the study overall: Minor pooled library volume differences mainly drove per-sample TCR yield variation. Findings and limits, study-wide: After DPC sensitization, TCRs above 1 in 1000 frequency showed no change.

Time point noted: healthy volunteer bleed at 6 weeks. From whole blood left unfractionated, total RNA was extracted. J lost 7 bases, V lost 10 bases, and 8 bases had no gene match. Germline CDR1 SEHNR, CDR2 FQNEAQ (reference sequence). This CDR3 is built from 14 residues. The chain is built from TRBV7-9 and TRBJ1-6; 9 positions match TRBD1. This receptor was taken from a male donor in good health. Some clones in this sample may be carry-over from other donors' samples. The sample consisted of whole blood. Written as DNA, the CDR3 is TGTGCCACTCAAAGGGGGACAGGGAATTCACCCCTCCACTTT. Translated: CATQRGTGNSPLHF.